Shown below are 5 T cell receptor beta chains from a single sample sequenced in a study of blood T cell repertoires in COVID-19 (dated by TCRdb to the early 2020s). Preparation of the library involved the immunoSEQ multiplex PCR assay. This immuneACCESS table, as held by TCRdb, lists in-frame sequences with V and J called but not all clones. Of the missing ones, under half trace to an unresolved V gene in checked studies; the others have no known cause. The sample table records 180,000 or so clones; 80% to 90% of these occur just once. The top ten constitute 3.6% of the sample. Sequenced material: PBMCs or T cells enriched from blood (not recorded which). These receptors came from a woman in her 50s in a cohort exposed to, infected with or recovered from COVID-19 (not recorded which).

The chain links TRBV5-6 to TRBJ1-3; no clear D gene. With 2 bases removed from V and 0 bases from J, the gap between germline ends came to 9 bases. CDR3 length: 15 residues. CDR1 SGHDT and CDR2 YYEEEE come from the germline V gene. CDR3 loop: CASSFRSSSGNTIYF. Written as DNA, the CDR3 is TGTGCCAGCAGCTTTAGAAGTTCCTCTGGAAACACCATATATTTT.

The J gene is TRBJ1-1, the V gene TRBV9; 8 bases are shared with TRBD1. The V and J ends lost 4 bases and 5 bases, in that order; junction bases with no gene match: 7. The length of the CDR3 is 14 residues. Germline CDR1 SGDLS, CDR2 YYNGEE. CDR3 protein: CASSSTGEGTEAFF. DNA of the CDR3: TGTGCCAGCAGCTCGACAGGGGAGGGGACTGAAGCTTTCTTT. Filled out from reference TRBV9 and TRBJ1-1, the complete variable domain reads DSGVTQTPKHLITATGQRVTLRCSPRSGDLSVYWYQQSLDQGLQFLIQYYNGEERAKGNILERFSAQQFPDLHSELNLSSLELGDSALYFCASSSTGEGTEAFFGQGTRLTVV.

The V and J genes are TRBV19 and TRBJ2-1; weak D call: TRBD2 (5 bases). Per the germline V gene, CDR1 is LNHDA and CDR2 is SQIVND (reference sequence). The CDR3 covers 15 residues. V was trimmed by 6 bases and J by 4 bases, leaving 16 bases between them. CDR3 sequence reads: CASSTTGGRYNEQFF. Here the CDR3 DNA reads TGTGCCAGTAGCACGACTGGCGGGCGGTACAATGAGCAGTTCTTC.

This clone showed up just once. CDR3 protein: CASSLWRGVGQPQHF. CDR3 bases: TGTGCCAGCAGTTTATGGCGGGGGGTTGGACAGCCCCAGCATTTT. The chain employs TRBV28 and TRBJ1-5, with D possibly being TRBD1 (5 bases). This CDR3 has 15 residues. CDR1 is MDHEN and CDR2 is SYDVKM in the germline V gene. V was shortened by 0 bases and J by 7 bases, with 13 bases between the two germline ends.

This chain joins TRBV5-1 and TRBJ2-5; 7 bases match TRBD2. The CDR3 extends over 15 amino acids. Germline V gene data show CDR1 as SGHRS and CDR2 as YFSETQ. Trimming removed 1 base from V and 1 base from J; junction bases left unmatched: 4. CDR3 loop: CASSLLGRAQETQYF. In nucleotides, the CDR3 is TGCGCCAGCAGCTTGCTTGGGAGGGCCCAAGAGACCCAGTACTTC.